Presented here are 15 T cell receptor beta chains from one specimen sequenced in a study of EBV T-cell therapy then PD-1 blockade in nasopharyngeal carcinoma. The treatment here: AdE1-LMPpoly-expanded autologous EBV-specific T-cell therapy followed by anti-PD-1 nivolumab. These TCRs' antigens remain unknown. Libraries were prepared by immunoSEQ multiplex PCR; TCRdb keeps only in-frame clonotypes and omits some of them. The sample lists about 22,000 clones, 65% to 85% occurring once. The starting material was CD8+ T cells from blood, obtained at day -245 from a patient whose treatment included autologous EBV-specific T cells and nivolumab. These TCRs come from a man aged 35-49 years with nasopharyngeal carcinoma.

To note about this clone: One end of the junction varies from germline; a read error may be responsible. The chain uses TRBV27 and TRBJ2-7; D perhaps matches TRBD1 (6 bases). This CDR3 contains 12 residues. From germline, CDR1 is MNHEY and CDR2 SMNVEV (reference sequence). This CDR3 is CSVSDSNYEQYF. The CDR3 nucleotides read TGCTCCGTCTCGGACAGCAACTACGAGCAGTACTTC.

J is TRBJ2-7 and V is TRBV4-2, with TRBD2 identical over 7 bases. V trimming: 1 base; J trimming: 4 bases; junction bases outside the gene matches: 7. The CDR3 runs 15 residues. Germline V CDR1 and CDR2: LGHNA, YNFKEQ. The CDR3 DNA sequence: TGTGCCAGCAGCCAAGCCTTGGGAGGGGAATACGAGCAGTACTTC. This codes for CASSQALGGEYEQYF.

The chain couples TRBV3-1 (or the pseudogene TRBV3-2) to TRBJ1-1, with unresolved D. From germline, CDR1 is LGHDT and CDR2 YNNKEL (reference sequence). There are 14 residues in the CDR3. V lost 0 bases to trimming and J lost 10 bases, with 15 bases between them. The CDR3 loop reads CASSQDRRASGAFF. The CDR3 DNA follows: TGTGCCAGCAGCCAAGATCGGCGGGCCTCGGGAGCTTTCTTT.

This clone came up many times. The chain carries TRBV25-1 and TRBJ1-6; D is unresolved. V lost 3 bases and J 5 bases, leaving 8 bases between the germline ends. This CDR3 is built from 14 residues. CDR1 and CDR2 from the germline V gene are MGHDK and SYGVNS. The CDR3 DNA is TGTGCCAGCAGTGACCGGGCCGATAATTCACCCCTCCACTTT. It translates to CASSDRADNSPLHF.

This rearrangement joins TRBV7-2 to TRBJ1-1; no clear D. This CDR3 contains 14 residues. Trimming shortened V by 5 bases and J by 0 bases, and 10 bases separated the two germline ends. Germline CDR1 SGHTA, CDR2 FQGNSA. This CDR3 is CASSPRGVNTEAFF. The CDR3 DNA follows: TGTGCCAGCAGCCCACGGGGTGTGAACACTGAAGCTTTCTTT. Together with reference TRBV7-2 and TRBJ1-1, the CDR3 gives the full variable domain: GAGVSQSPSNKVTEKGKDVELRCDPISGHTALYWYRQSLGQGLEFLIYFQGNSAPDKSGLPSDRFSAERTGGSVSTLTIQRTQQEDSAVYLCASSPRGVNTEAFFGQGTRLTVV.

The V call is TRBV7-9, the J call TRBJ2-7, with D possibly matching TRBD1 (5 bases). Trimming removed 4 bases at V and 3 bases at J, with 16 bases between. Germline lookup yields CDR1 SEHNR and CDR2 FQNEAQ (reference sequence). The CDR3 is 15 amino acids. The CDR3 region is CASSSAEETDYEQYF. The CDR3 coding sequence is TGTGCCAGCAGCTCCGCCGAAGAGACAGACTACGAGCAGTACTTC.

The CDR3: CASSLLMGDITYEQYF. As DNA, the CDR3 is TGTGCCAGCAGCTTACTTATGGGGGACATTACCTACGAGCAGTACTTC. The chain employs TRBV7-9 and TRBJ2-7; D is perhaps TRBD1 (6 bases). CDR3 size: 16 residues. Germline CDR1 reads SEHNR; CDR2 reads FQNEAQ (reference sequence). V was shortened by 2 bases and J by 2 bases, with 16 bases between the two germline ends.

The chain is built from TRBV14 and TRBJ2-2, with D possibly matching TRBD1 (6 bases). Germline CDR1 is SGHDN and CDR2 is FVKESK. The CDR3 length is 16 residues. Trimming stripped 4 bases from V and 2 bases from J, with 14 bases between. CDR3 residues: CASSPLQGLNTGELFF. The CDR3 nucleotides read TGTGCCAGCAGCCCGCTACAGGGATTAAACACCGGGGAGCTGTTTTTT.

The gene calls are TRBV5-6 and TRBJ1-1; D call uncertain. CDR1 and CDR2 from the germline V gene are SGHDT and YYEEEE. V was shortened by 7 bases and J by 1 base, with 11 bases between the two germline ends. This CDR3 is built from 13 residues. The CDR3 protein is CASSGGTNTEAFF. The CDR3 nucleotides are TGTGCCAGCTCCGGAGGTACGAACACTGAAGCTTTCTTT.

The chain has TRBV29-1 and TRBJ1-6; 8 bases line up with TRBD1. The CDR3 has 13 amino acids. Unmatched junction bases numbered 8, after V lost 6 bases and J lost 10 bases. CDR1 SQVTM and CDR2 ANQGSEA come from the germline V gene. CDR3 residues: CSVADREGSPLHF. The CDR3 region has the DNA TGCAGCGTAGCGGACAGGGAGGGCTCACCCCTCCACTTT.

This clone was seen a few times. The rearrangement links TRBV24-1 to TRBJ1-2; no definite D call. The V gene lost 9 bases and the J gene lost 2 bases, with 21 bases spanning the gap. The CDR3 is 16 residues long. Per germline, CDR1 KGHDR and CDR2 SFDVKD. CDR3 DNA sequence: TGTGCCACCTCCTCCGGAAGGCAGGAATACAACTATGGCTACACCTTC. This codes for CATSSGRQEYNYGYTF.

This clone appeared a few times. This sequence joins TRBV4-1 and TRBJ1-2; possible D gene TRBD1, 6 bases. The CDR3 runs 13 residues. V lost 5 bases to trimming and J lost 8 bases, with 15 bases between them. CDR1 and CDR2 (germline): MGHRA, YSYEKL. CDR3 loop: CASSGSGAGGYTF. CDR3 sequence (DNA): TGCGCCAGCAGCGGATCAGGGGCGGGCGGCTACACCTTC.

The CDR3 DNA sequence: TGTGCCAGCGGGGGAACCTACAATGAGCAGTTCTTC. As protein: CASGGTYNEQFF. This chain uses TRBV9 with TRBJ2-1; D is perhaps TRBD1 or TRBD2 (5 bases each). The CDR3 is made up of 12 amino acids. The germline V and J ends were trimmed by 7 bases and 2 bases, with 7 bases remaining between them. Germline V gene data show CDR1 as SGDLS and CDR2 as YYNGEE.

CDR3 residues: CASSLERNEKLFF. CDR3 DNA: TGTGCCAGCAGTTTAGAAAGGAATGAAAAACTGTTTTTT. The gene calls are TRBV27 and TRBJ1-4; D ambiguous. CDR3 length: 13 residues. V lost 2 bases, J lost 5 bases, and 6 bases lay in between. Germline CDR1 reads MNHEY; CDR2 reads SMNVEV (reference sequence).

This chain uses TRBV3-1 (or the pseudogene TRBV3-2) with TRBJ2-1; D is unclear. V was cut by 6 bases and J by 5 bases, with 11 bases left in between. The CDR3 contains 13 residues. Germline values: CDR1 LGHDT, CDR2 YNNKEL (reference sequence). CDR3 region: CASSPSIHNEQFF. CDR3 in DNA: TGTGCCAGCAGTCCGTCTATCCACAATGAGCAGTTCTTC.